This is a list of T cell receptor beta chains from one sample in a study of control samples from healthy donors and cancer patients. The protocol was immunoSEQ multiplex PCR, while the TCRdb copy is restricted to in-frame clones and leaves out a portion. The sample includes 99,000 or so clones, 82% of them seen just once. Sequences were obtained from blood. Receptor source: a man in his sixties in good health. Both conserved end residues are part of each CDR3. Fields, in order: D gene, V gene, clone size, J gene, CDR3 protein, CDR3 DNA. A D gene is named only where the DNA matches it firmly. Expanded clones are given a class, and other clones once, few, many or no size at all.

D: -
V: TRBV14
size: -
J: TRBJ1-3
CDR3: CASSPYVADGNTIYF
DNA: TGTGCCAGCAGCCCCTATGTGGCTGATGGAAACACCATATATTTT

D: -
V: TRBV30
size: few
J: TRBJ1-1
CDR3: CAWRGGSGGAFF
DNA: TGTGCCTGGAGAGGAGGTAGCGGGGGAGCTTTCTTT

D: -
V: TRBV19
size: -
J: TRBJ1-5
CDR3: CASNKDSVYQPQHF
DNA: TGTGCCAGTAACAAAGACAGTGTTTATCAGCCCCAGCATTTT

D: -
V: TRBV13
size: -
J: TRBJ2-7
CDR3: CASSSGATPEQYF
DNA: TGTGCCAGCAGCTCCGGGGCCACCCCCGAGCAGTACTTC

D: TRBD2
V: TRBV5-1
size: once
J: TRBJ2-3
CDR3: CASSPQIAGDSDTQYF
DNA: TGCGCCAGCAGCCCGCAAATAGCGGGAGATTCAGATACGCAGTATTTT

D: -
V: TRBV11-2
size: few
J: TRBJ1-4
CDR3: CASSFNPGQKEKLFF
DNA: TGTGCCAGCAGCTTTAATCCAGGGCAGAAGGAAAAACTGTTTTTT

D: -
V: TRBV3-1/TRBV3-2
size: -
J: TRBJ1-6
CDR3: CASSQVGRGDSPLHF
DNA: TGTGCCAGCAGCCAAGTCGGCAGGGGTGATTCACCCCTCCACTTT

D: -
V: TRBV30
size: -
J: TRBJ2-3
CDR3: CAYSRTLSTDTQYF
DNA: TGTGCCTATTCAAGGACACTAAGCACAGATACGCAGTATTTT

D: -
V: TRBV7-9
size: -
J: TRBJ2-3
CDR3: CASSLGGMIDTQYF
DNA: TGTGCCAGCAGCTTAGGTGGAATGATAGATACGCAGTATTTT

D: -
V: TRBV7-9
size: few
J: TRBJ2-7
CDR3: CASSSGLNYEQYF
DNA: TGTGCCAGCAGCTCTGGACTGAATTACGAGCAGTACTTC

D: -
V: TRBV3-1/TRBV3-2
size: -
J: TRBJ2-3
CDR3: CASTDRGFTDTQYF
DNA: TGTGCCAGCACGGATCGGGGCTTCACAGATACGCAGTATTTT

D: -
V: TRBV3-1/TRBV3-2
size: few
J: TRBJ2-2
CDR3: CASSRSLGTGELFF
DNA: TGTGCCAGCAGCCGGTCCTTGGGCACCGGGGAGCTGTTTTTT

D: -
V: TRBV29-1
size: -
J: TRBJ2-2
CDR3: CSVVAGSNTGELFF
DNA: TGCAGCGTTGTGGCAGGGTCGAACACCGGGGAGCTGTTTTTT

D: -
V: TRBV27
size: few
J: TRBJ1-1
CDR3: CASSGTGTPSIMNTEAFF
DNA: TGTGCCAGCAGCGGTACAGGGACCCCCTCTATTATGAACACTGAAGCTTTCTTT

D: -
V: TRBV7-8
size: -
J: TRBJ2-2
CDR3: CASSLRRGEVGELFF
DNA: TGTGCCAGCAGCTTACGGCGGGGAGAGGTCGGGGAGCTGTTTTTT

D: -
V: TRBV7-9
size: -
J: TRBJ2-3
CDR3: CASSPRGNSLDTQYF
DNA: TGTGCCAGCAGCCCGAGGGGGAACAGTTTAGATACGCAGTATTTT

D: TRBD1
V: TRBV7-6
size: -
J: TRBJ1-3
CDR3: CASSRQGWPGNTIYF
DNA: TGTGCCAGCAGCAGACAGGGTTGGCCTGGAAACACCATATATTTT

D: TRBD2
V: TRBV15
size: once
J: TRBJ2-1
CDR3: CATRSQRLAGGRYNEQFF
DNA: TGTGCCACCCGGTCGCAGCGACTAGCGGGGGGTCGTTACAATGAGCAGTTCTTC

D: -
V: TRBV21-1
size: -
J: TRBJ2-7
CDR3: CASSKRAGDFRGSSYEQYF
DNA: TGTGCCAGCAGCAAAAGGGCTGGGGATTTCCGGGGGAGCTCCTACGAGCAGTACTTC

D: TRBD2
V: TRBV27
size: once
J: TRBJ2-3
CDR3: CASIHDGRSTDTQYF
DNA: TGTGCCAGCATTCATGACGGGAGGTCCACAGATACGCAGTATTTT

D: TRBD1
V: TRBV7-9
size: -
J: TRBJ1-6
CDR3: CASSAGQASSPLHF
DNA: TGTGCCAGCAGCGCGGGACAGGCAAGTTCACCCCTCCACTTT

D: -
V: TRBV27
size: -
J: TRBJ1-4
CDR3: CASRRADEKLFF
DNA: TGTGCCAGCAGGAGGGCTGATGAAAAACTGTTTTTT

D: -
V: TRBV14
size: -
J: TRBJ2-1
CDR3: CASSQRTSGTANEQFF
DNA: TGTGCCAGCAGCCAGAGGACGTCGGGCACCGCCAATGAGCAGTTCTTC

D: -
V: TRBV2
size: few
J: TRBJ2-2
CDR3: CASKRVPNTGELFF
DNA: TGTGCCAGTAAAAGGGTCCCGAACACCGGGGAGCTGTTTTTT

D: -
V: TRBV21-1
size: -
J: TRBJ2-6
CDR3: CASGGATSGANVLTF
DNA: TGTGCCAGCGGGGGAGCGACCTCTGGGGCCAACGTCCTGACTTTC

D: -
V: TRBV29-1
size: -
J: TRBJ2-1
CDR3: CSVELTYNEQFF
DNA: TGCAGCGTTGAATTGACCTACAATGAGCAGTTCTTC

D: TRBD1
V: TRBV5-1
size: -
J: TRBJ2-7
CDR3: CASSLDPDRAYEQYF
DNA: TGCGCCAGCAGCTTGGACCCGGACAGGGCCTACGAGCAGTACTTC

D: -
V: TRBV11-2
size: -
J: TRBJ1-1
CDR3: CASSLDFSGGNTEAFF
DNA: TGTGCCAGCAGCTTGGATTTCTCGGGTGGGAACACTGAAGCTTTCTTT

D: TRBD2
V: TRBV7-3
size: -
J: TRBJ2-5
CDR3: CASSGLAGETQYF
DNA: TGTGCCAGCAGCGGACTAGCGGGGGAGACCCAGTACTTC

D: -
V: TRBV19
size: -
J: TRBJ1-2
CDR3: CASSIAGLRGGGYTF
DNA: TGTGCCAGTAGTATCGCGGGCCTAAGAGGGGGTGGCTACACCTTC

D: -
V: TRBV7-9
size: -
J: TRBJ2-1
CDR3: CASSSARSSYNEQFF
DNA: TGTGCCAGCAGTTCAGCCAGGAGCTCCTACAATGAGCAGTTCTTC

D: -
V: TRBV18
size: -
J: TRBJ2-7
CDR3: CASLGWGYEQYF
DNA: TGTGCCAGCCTAGGGTGGGGGTACGAGCAGTACTTC

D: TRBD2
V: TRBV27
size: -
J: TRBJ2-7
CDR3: CASSLFLAGHYEQYF
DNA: TGTGCCAGCAGTTTATTCCTAGCGGGGCACTACGAGCAGTACTTC

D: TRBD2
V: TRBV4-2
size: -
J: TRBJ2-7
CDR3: CASSPSGTGYEQYF
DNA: TGTGCCAGCAGCCCTAGCGGGACTGGGTACGAGCAGTACTTC

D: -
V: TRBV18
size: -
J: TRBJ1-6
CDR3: CASSPPARGNSPLHF
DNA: TGTGCCAGCTCACCACCCGCCAGGGGAAATTCACCCCTCCACTTT

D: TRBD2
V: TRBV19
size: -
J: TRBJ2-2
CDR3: CASRRGANTGELFF
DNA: TGTGCCAGTAGGCGGGGGGCGAACACCGGGGAGCTGTTTTTT

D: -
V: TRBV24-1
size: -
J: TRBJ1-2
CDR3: CATSDSNSGGHGYTF
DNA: TGTGCCACCAGTGATTCCAACTCGGGGGGTCATGGCTACACCTTC

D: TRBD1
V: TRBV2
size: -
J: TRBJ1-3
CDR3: CATRPLDRGAANTIYF
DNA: TGTGCCACCCGACCTCTAGACAGGGGAGCCGCAAACACCATATATTTT

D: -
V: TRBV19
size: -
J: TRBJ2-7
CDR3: CASSPGRYEQYF
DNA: TGTGCCAGTAGTCCGGGGCGCTACGAGCAGTACTTC

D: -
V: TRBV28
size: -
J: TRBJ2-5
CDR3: CASVTSNQETQYF
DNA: TGTGCCAGCGTCACTAGTAATCAAGAGACCCAGTACTTC

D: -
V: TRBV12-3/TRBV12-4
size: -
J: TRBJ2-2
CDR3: CASSFDWGGELFF
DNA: TGTGCCAGCAGTTTCGACTGGGGTGGGGAGCTGTTTTTT

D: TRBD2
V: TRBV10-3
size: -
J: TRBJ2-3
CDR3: CAISETSGGFTDTQYF
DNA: TGTGCCATCAGTGAGACTAGCGGGGGGTTCACAGATACGCAGTATTTT

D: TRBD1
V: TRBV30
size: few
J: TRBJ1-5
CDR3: CAWSALDRFDQPQHF
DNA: TGTGCCTGGAGTGCGTTGGACAGGTTTGATCAGCCCCAGCATTTT

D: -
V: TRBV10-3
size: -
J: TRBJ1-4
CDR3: CAISDRGRGNEKLFF
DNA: TGTGCCATCAGTGATCGGGGCAGGGGAAATGAAAAACTGTTTTTT

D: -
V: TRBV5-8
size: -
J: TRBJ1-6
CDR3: CASRSADSGNSPLHF
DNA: TGTGCCAGCAGGTCGGCGGATTCGGGTAATTCACCCCTCCACTTT

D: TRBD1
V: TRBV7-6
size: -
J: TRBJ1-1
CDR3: CASSLSGQRAEAFF
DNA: TGTGCCAGCAGCTTATCGGGACAGCGCGCTGAAGCTTTCTTT